This T cell receptor beta chain was documented in a study of blood T cells in healthy people across ages. A sample-barcoded 5' primer and a J-beta primer mix were used in a second PCR of roughly 7 to 12 cycles. Per-sample output comprised a minimum of 2.5 million paired-end reads containing CDR3. MiXCR was run by TCRdb on the 5' RACE reads, yielding one entry per CDR3 protein. This table has 450,000 to 650,000 distinct CDR3 sequences, 24% appearing once. The V and J ends lost 0 bases and 0 bases respectively, with 14 bases between them. Germline V CDR1 and CDR2: LGHNA, YSLEER. This CDR3 is 17 amino acids long. This sample was shared with a second study, whose subject was T cells of mothers and their children.

The chain couples TRBV4-3 to TRBJ1-2; the D is unclear. The source material was blood. The TCR was taken from a boy younger than 18 in good health. CDR3 protein: CASSQERLIRSNYGYTF. CDR3 DNA: TGCGCCAGCAGCCAAGAGAGGCTGATCAGATCTAACTATGGCTACACCTTC.